Listed below are T cell receptor beta chains from one sample, sequenced in a study of vaccination and CD4 T cells after COVID-19. TCRdb reprocessed the PCR reads via MiXCR and lists one record per CDR3 protein. The sample has nearly 15,000 distinct CDR3 sequences, about 55% seen once. What these receptors recognize is not known. The sample here was CD4+ T cells from blood, cultured in vitro, taken before SARS-CoV-2 vaccination. The receptors were sampled from a human donor who had recovered from COVID-19. The CDR3 runs from the conserved cysteine through the conserved F or W. Fields, in order: clone size, D gene, J gene, V gene, CDR3 DNA, CDR3 protein. D genes are given only for firm matches. Expanded clones get a size class; other rows say once, few or many, or leave the size out.

clone size: few
D gene: TRBD1
J gene: TRBJ2-2
V gene: TRBV7-3
CDR3 DNA: TGTGCCAGCAGCTTTACAGGGGCCCTAACCGGGGAGCTGTTTTTT
CDR3 protein: CASSFTGALTGELFF

clone size: -
D gene: -
J gene: TRBJ1-5
V gene: TRBV5-8
CDR3 DNA: TGTGCCAGCAGCTTGGAGGCACACAATCAGCCCCAGCATTTT
CDR3 protein: CASSLEAHNQPQHF

clone size: once
D gene: TRBD2
J gene: TRBJ2-3
V gene: TRBV20-1
CDR3 DNA: TGCAGTGCTAGAGATAGGTTGGGACTAGCGGGAGTAAGCACAGATACGCAGTATTTT
CDR3 protein: CSARDRLGLAGVSTDTQYF

clone size: -
D gene: TRBD2
J gene: TRBJ2-1
V gene: TRBV20-1
CDR3 DNA: TGCAGTGCTAGAACCAGGACTAGCGGGGATTACAATGAGCAGTTCTTC
CDR3 protein: CSARTRTSGDYNEQFF

clone size: -
D gene: TRBD1
J gene: TRBJ1-1
V gene: TRBV20-1
CDR3 DNA: TGCAGTGCTCCCTCTCCCGACAGGGTCTCGAACACTGAAGCTTTCTTT
CDR3 protein: CSAPSPDRVSNTEAFF

clone size: once
D gene: TRBD1
J gene: TRBJ1-2
V gene: TRBV10-3
CDR3 DNA: TGTGCCATCAGTGAGTTGGGACAGGGGGAGAATGGCTACACCTTC
CDR3 protein: CAISELGQGENGYTF

clone size: -
D gene: -
J gene: TRBJ2-7
V gene: TRBV7-2
CDR3 DNA: TGTGCCAGCAGCCCTCAAGCTGGGGGCGCCCATGGGTACGAGCAGTACTTC
CDR3 protein: CASSPQAGGAHGYEQYF

clone size: -
D gene: -
J gene: TRBJ1-2
V gene: TRBV7-9
CDR3 DNA: TGTGCCAACAGCCGCGAGGGCAACTATGGCTACACCTTC
CDR3 protein: CANSREGNYGYTF

clone size: few
D gene: TRBD1
J gene: TRBJ1-1
V gene: TRBV20-1
CDR3 DNA: TGCAGTGCTAATAGGGACAGTATGAACACTGAAGCTTTCTTT
CDR3 protein: CSANRDSMNTEAFF

clone size: -
D gene: TRBD1
J gene: TRBJ2-5
V gene: TRBV5-4
CDR3 DNA: TGTGCCAGCAGCTTGGCCAGGACAGGGGGGAAGGAGACCCAGTACTTC
CDR3 protein: CASSLARTGGKETQYF

clone size: -
D gene: TRBD1
J gene: TRBJ2-3
V gene: TRBV7-7
CDR3 DNA: TGTGCCAGCAGCTCCGTTGTCGGGACAGGGGCCACAGATACGCAGTATTTT
CDR3 protein: CASSSVVGTGATDTQYF

clone size: -
D gene: TRBD2
J gene: TRBJ2-1
V gene: TRBV24-1
CDR3 DNA: TGTGCCACCCGATCTAGCGGTACCTACAATGAGCAGTTCTTC
CDR3 protein: CATRSSGTYNEQFF

clone size: -
D gene: TRBD2
J gene: TRBJ2-1
V gene: TRBV5-4
CDR3 DNA: TGTGCCAGCAGCCTACCCGGGACTAGCTACTACAATGAGCAGTTCTTC
CDR3 protein: CASSLPGTSYYNEQFF

clone size: -
D gene: TRBD2
J gene: TRBJ2-2
V gene: TRBV6-1
CDR3 DNA: TGTGCCAGCAGTGTACAGGGAGCCGGACTAGCGTCCGGGGAGCTGTTTTTT
CDR3 protein: CASSVQGAGLASGELFF

clone size: few
D gene: -
J gene: TRBJ1-2
V gene: TRBV6-5
CDR3 DNA: TGTGCCAGCAGTTATGGCGGGCGAGCTAACTATGGCTACACCTTC
CDR3 protein: CASSYGGRANYGYTF

clone size: few
D gene: -
J gene: TRBJ1-1
V gene: TRBV6-1
CDR3 DNA: TGTGCCAGCAGTGCCCAGAACACTGAAGCTTTCTTT
CDR3 protein: CASSAQNTEAFF

clone size: -
D gene: -
J gene: TRBJ1-1
V gene: TRBV20-1
CDR3 DNA: TGCAGTGCTGGCAGGGAGAAGAACACTGAAGCTTTCTTT
CDR3 protein: CSAGREKNTEAFF

clone size: few
D gene: TRBD1
J gene: TRBJ1-6
V gene: TRBV19
CDR3 DNA: TGTGCCAGTAGCTTACAGGGGGTGAATTCACCCCTCCACTTT
CDR3 protein: CASSLQGVNSPLHF

clone size: -
D gene: TRBD1
J gene: TRBJ2-5
V gene: TRBV19
CDR3 DNA: TGTGCCAGTAGTCAGGGGGCGGGGACCCAGTACTTC
CDR3 protein: CASSQGAGTQYF

clone size: large
D gene: -
J gene: TRBJ1-2
V gene: TRBV6-1
CDR3 DNA: TGTGCCGGGTCGGAGGGAGCTAACTATGGCTACACCTTC
CDR3 protein: CAGSEGANYGYTF

clone size: -
D gene: TRBD1
J gene: TRBJ1-6
V gene: TRBV29-1
CDR3 DNA: TGCAGCGTCAGGGACAGTAATTCACCCCTCCACTTT
CDR3 protein: CSVRDSNSPLHF

clone size: few
D gene: -
J gene: TRBJ1-1
V gene: TRBV27
CDR3 DNA: TGTGCCAGCAGTGAACACCTCTTTAGGGAAGCTTTCTTT
CDR3 protein: CASSEHLFREAFF

clone size: -
D gene: -
J gene: TRBJ2-3
V gene: TRBV4-3
CDR3 DNA: TGCGCCAGCAGCCAAGTTTGGGGAGGCGATACGCAGTATTTT
CDR3 protein: CASSQVWGGDTQYF

clone size: -
D gene: -
J gene: TRBJ2-3
V gene: TRBV7-2
CDR3 DNA: TGTGCCAGCGATCGGCCCTTAGATACGCAGTATTTT
CDR3 protein: CASDRPLDTQYF

clone size: once
D gene: -
J gene: TRBJ2-6
V gene: TRBV6-7
CDR3 DNA: TGTGCCAGCAGCGGCGGGGCCCTCTCTGGGGCCAACGTCCTGACTTTC
CDR3 protein: CASSGGALSGANVLTF

clone size: -
D gene: -
J gene: TRBJ2-2
V gene: TRBV4-3
CDR3 DNA: TGCGCCAGCAGCCAAGAAGCAGCTTGGAACACCGGGGAGCTGTTTTTT
CDR3 protein: CASSQEAAWNTGELFF

clone size: -
D gene: -
J gene: TRBJ1-2
V gene: TRBV7-2
CDR3 DNA: TGTGCCAGCAGCTTAGGGACTAACTATGGCTACACCTTC
CDR3 protein: CASSLGTNYGYTF

clone size: few
D gene: -
J gene: TRBJ1-1
V gene: TRBV6-2/TRBV6-3
CDR3 DNA: TGTGCCAGCAGTTGGGACGTGGACACTGAAGCTTTCTTT
CDR3 protein: CASSWDVDTEAFF

clone size: -
D gene: -
J gene: TRBJ1-5
V gene: TRBV20-1
CDR3 DNA: TGCAGTGCTAGAGTTATCGGGGGTGGAAATGGGGGTCAGCCCCAGCATTTT
CDR3 protein: CSARVIGGGNGGQPQHF

clone size: -
D gene: -
J gene: TRBJ1-2
V gene: TRBV6-5
CDR3 DNA: TGTGCCAGCAGTTGGGATCCTAACTATGGCTACACCTTC
CDR3 protein: CASSWDPNYGYTF